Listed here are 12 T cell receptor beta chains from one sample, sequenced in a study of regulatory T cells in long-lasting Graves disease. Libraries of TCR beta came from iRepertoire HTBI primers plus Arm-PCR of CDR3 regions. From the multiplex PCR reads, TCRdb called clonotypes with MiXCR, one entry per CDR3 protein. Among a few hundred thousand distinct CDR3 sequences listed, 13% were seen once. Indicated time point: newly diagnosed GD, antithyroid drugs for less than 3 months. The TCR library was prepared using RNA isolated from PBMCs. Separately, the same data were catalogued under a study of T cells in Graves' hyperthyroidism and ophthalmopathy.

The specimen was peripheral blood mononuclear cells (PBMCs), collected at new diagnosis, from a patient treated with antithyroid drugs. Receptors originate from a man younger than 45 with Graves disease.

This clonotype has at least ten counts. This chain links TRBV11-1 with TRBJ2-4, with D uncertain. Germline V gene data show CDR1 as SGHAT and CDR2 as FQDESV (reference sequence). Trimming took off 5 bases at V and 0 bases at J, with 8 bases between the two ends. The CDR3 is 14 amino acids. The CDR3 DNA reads TGTGCCAGCAGCGAAAGCCTAGCCAAAAACATTCAGTACTTC. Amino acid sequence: CASSESLAKNIQYF.

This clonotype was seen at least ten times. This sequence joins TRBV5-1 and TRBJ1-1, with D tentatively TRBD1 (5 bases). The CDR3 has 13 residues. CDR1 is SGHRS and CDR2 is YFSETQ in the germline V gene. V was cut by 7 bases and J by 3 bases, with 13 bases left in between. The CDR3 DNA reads TGCGCCAGCGGGGGAGGAGGGGACACTGAAGCTTTCTTT. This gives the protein CASGGGGDTEAFF.

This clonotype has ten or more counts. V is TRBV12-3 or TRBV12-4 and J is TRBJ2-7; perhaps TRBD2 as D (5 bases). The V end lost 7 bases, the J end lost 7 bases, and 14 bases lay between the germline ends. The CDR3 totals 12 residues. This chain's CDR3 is CASTPTGREQYF. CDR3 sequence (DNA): TGTGCCAGCACCCCGACGGGAAGGGAGCAGTACTTC.

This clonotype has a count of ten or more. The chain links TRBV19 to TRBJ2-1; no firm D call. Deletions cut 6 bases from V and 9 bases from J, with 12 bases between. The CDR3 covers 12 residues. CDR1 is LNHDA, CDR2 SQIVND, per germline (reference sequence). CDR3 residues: CASSNRAFEQFF. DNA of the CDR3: TGTGCCAGTAGCAATAGGGCGTTTGAGCAGTTCTTC.

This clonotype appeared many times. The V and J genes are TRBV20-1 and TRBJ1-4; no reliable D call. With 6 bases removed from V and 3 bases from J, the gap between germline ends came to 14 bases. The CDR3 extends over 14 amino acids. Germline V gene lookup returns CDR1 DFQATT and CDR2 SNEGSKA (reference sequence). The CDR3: CSASDEVSNEKLFF. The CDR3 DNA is TGCAGTGCCTCCGACGAGGTTTCTAATGAAAAACTGTTTTTT.

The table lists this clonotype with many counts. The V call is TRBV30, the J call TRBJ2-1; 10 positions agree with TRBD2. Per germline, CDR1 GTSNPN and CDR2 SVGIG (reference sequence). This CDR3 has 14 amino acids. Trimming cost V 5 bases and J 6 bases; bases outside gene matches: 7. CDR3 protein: CAWFLAGAGNEQFF. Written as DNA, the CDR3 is TGTGCCTGGTTTCTAGCGGGAGCCGGCAATGAGCAGTTCTTC. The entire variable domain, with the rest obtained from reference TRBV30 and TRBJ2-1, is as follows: SQTIHQWPATLVQPVGSPLSLECTVEGTSNPNLYWYRQAAGRGLQLLFYSVGIGQISSEVPQNLSASRPQDRQFILSSKKLLLSDSGFYLCAWFLAGAGNEQFFGPGTRLTVL.

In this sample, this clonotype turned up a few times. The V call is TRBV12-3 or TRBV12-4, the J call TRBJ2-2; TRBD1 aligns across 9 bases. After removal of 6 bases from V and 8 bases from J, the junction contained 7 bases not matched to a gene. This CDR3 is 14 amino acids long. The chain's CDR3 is CASSWDRAGGELFF. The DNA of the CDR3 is TGTGCCAGCAGCTGGGACAGGGCGGGGGGGGAGCTGTTTTTT.

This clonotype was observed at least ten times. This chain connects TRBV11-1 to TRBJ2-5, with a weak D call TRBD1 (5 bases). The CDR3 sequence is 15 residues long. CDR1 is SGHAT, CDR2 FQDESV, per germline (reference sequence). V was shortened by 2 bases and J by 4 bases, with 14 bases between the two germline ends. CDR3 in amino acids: CASSLQGLDAETQYF. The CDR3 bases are TGTGCCAGCAGCTTACAGGGCTTGGATGCAGAGACCCAGTACTTC.

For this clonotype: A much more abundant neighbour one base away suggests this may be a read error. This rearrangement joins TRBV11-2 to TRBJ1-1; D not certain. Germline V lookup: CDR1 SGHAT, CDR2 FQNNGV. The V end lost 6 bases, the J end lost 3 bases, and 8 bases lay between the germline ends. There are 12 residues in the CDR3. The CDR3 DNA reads TGTGCCAGCAGGTCAATCGACACTGAAGCTTTCTTT. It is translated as CASRSIDTEAFF.

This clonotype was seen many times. CDR3 protein: CSVHSGRPVETQYF. The CDR3 nucleotides read TGCAGCGTTCATAGCGGGAGGCCAGTGGAGACCCAGTACTTC. The chain combines TRBV29-1 with TRBJ2-5; 10 bases are a match to TRBD2. V shed 5 bases, J shed 5 bases, and the junction held 8 bases outside the gene matches. Germline CDR1 reads SQVTM; CDR2 reads ANQGSEA. This CDR3 is built from 14 residues.

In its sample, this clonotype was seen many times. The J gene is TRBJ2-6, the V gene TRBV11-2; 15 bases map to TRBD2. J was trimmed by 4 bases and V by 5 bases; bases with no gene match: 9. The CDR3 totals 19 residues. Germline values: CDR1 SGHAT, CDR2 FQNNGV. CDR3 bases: TGTGCCAGCAGCCCCGAGGGACTAGCGGGAGGTTCCGGGGCCAACGTCCTGACTTTC. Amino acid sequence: CASSPEGLAGGSGANVLTF.

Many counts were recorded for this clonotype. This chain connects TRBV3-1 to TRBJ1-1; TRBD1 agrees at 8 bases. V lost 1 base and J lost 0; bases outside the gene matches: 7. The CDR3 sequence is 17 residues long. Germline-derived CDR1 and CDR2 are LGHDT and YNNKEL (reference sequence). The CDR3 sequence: CASSQAGTGSMNTEAFF. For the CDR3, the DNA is TGTGCCAGCAGCCAAGCGGGGACAGGAAGTATGAACACTGAAGCTTTCTTT.